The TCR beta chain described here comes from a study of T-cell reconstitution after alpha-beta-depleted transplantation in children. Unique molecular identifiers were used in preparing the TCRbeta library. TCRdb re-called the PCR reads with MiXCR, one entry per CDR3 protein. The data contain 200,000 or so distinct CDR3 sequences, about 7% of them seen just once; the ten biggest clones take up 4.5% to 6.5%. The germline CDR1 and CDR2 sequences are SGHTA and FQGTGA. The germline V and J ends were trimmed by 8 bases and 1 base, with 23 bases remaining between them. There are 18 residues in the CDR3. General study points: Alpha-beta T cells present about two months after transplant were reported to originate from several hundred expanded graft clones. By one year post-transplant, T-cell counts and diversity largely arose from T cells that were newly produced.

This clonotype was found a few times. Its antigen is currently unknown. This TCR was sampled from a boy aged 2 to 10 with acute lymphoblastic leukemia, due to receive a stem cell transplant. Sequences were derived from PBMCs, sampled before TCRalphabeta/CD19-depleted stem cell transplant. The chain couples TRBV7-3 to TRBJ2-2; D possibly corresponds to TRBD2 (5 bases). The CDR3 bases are TGTGCCAGCTTATTATGGTCCGGGCTAGCCAAGAACACCGGGGAGCTGTTTTTT. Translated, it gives CASLLWSGLAKNTGELFF.